Listed below are T cell receptor beta chains from one sample, sequenced in a study of T cells in Graves' hyperthyroidism and ophthalmopathy. TCRdb re-called the multiplex PCR reads with MiXCR, one entry per CDR3 protein. The sample holds 480,000 or so distinct CDR3 sequences, 46% seen once. Sequences were obtained from peripheral blood or thyroid tissue (not recorded which). Receptors originate from an adult woman with Graves' disease, either hyperthyroidism or ophthalmopathy (not recorded which). Each CDR3 is given with its conserved first and last residue. D genes are given only for firm matches. Not all rows give a size; the values are once, few, many and, for expanded clones, a class.

>TRBJ2-7|few|NA|TRBV29-1
CSVLTPENSYEQYF
TGCAGCGTCTTAACTCCCGAGAACTCCTACGAGCAGTACTTC
>TRBJ1-1|NA|NA|TRBV10-2
CASSEPDSTNEAFF
TGCGCCAGCAGTGAGCCGGACAGTACAAATGAAGCTTTCTTT
>TRBJ2-2|NA|NA|TRBV30
CAWTGTGELFF
TGTGCCTGGACAGGGACCGGGGAGCTGTTTTTT
>TRBJ2-5|many|NA|TRBV20-1
CSARTGTPRETQYF
TGCAGTGCTAGAACCGGGACCCCTCGGGAGACCCAGTACTTC
>TRBJ1-2|once|TRBD1|TRBV5-1
CASSDGQGGYGYTF
TGCGCCAGCAGCGATGGACAGGGCGGCTATGGCTACACCTTC
>TRBJ1-4|many|NA|TRBV9
CASSVGSRNEKLFF
TGTGCCAGCAGCGTGGGCAGTAGGAATGAAAAACTGTTTTTT
>TRBJ1-5|NA|NA|TRBV29-1
CSVESTWRQPQHF
TGCAGCGTTGAGTCGACATGGAGACAGCCCCAGCATTTT
>TRBJ1-2|NA|TRBD1|TRBV2
CASSPGQGSGGYTF
TGTGCCAGCAGTCCAGGACAGGGTAGTGGTGGCTACACCTTC
>TRBJ2-6|NA|NA|TRBV7-8
CASSPFGSTGANVLTF
TGTGCCAGCAGCCCCTTTGGGAGTACGGGGGCCAACGTCCTGACTTTC
>TRBJ1-2|NA|TRBD1|TRBV19
CASSPSTGRVYGYTF
TGTGCCAGTAGTCCCTCGACAGGGCGAGTCTATGGCTACACCTTC
>TRBJ1-1|medium-sized|TRBD1|TRBV10-3
CAISDEGQGNTEAFF
TGTGCCATCAGTGACGAAGGACAGGGTAACACTGAAGCTTTCTTT
>TRBJ1-5|NA|NA|TRBV2
CASRTEYSNQPQHF
TGTGCCAGCAGGACAGAATATAGCAATCAGCCCCAGCATTTT
>TRBJ1-3|NA|NA|TRBV7-9
CASTPNSLSGNTIYF
TGCGCCAGCACCCCCAACAGTCTGAGTGGAAACACCATATATTTT
>TRBJ2-5|NA|NA|TRBV11-2
CASTSGTRETQYF
TGTGCCAGCACTTCCGGGACAAGGGAGACCCAGTACTTC
>TRBJ1-1|once|NA|TRBV9
CASSQKGAQGTTEAFF
TGTGCCAGCAGCCAAAAGGGTGCACAGGGTACCACTGAAGCTTTCTTT
>TRBJ2-2|NA|NA|TRBV20-1
CSGSGTGELFF
TGCAGTGGCTCTGGGACCGGGGAGCTGTTTTTT
>TRBJ2-5|few|TRBD1|TRBV6-5
CASSFGTGIETQYF
TGTGCCAGCAGTTTTGGGACAGGGATCGAGACCCAGTACTTC
>TRBJ1-4|few|TRBD1|TRBV12-3/TRBV12-4
CASSSLQGATEKLFF
TGTGCCAGCAGTTCATTACAGGGGGCGACTGAAAAACTGTTTTTT
>TRBJ2-5|few|NA|TRBV28
CASQFLASQETQYF
TGTGCCAGCCAATTTCTAGCGTCCCAAGAGACCCAGTACTTC
>TRBJ1-2|many|NA|TRBV10-3
CATQGPYGYTF
TGTGCCACACAGGGCCCCTATGGCTACACCTTC
>TRBJ2-7|NA|NA|TRBV7-9
CASSRDTNYEQYF
TGTGCCAGCAGCCGGGACACCAACTACGAGCAGTACTTC
>TRBJ2-7|NA|NA|TRBV7-2
CASKNGPSGYEQYF
TGTGCCAGCAAGAACGGACCTTCCGGTTACGAGCAGTACTTC
>TRBJ2-7|many|NA|TRBV4-2
CASSQDLTIPSYEQYF
TGTGCCAGCAGCCAAGACCTGACGATCCCCTCCTACGAGCAGTACTTC
>TRBJ2-7|NA|TRBD2|TRBV11-2
CASSLGSGRAREQYF
TGTGCCAGCAGCTTAGGTAGCGGGCGTGCCCGGGAGCAGTACTTC
>TRBJ1-5|NA|NA|TRBV20-1
CSARSVAARGEGQPQHF
TGCAGTGCTAGAAGCGTAGCGGCCAGGGGCGAGGGTCAGCCCCAGCATTTT
>TRBJ1-4|NA|NA|TRBV9
CASSVGGQTNEKLFF
TGTGCCAGCAGCGTAGGAGGGCAGACGAATGAAAAACTGTTTTTT
>TRBJ1-5|few|NA|TRBV6-5
CASSYSDPRDQPQHF
TGTGCCAGCAGTTACTCAGACCCGAGGGATCAGCCCCAGCATTTT
>TRBJ1-2|many|NA|TRBV19
CASSRDGTYGYTF
TGTGCCAGTAGTCGGGACGGGACTTATGGCTACACCTTC
>TRBJ2-7|NA|NA|TRBV15
CATSRDRDVRYEQYF
TGTGCCACCAGCAGAGACCGGGACGTTCGCTACGAGCAGTACTTC
>TRBJ2-7|many|TRBD2|TRBV7-8
CASSRPRAGFGEQYF
TGTGCCAGCAGCAGACCCAGAGCGGGATTCGGCGAGCAGTACTTC
>TRBJ2-2|many|TRBD2|TRBV5-1
CASSSTSAGGIGELFF
TGCGCCAGCAGCTCCACTAGCGCCGGAGGAATCGGGGAGCTGTTTTTT
>TRBJ2-5|many|NA|TRBV7-9
CASSSGGTAKETQYF
TGTGCCAGCAGCTCCGGCGGGACAGCTAAAGAGACCCAGTACTTC
>TRBJ1-1|NA|TRBD1|TRBV7-8
CASSLFYRDSEAFF
TGTGCCAGCAGCTTATTCTACCGGGACAGTGAAGCTTTCTTT
>TRBJ1-5|NA|NA|TRBV2
CAIRAGLGNQPQHF
TGTGCCATCCGAGCCGGTTTAGGGAATCAGCCCCAGCATTTT
>TRBJ1-2|many|NA|TRBV7-9
CASSFPVHRNYGYTF
TGTGCCAGCAGCTTCCCAGTCCACAGGAACTATGGCTACACCTTC
>TRBJ1-1|many|NA|TRBV6-2/TRBV6-3
CASRRTETNTEAFF
TGTGCCAGCAGGCGGACAGAAACCAACACTGAAGCTTTCTTT
>TRBJ1-2|few|NA|TRBV9
CASSVGGTDNYGYTF
TGTGCCAGCAGCGTAGGAGGGACCGATAACTATGGCTACACCTTC
>TRBJ1-5|NA|NA|TRBV7-2
CASSPRPF
TGTGCCAGCAGCCCCCGGCCCTTT
>TRBJ1-6|NA|NA|TRBV5-4
CASSWAGTNSPLHF
TGTGCCAGCAGCTGGGCGGGAACTAATTCACCCCTCCACTTT
>TRBJ1-5|NA|TRBD1|TRBV6-5
CASWDRSNQPQHF
TGTGCCAGCTGGGACAGGAGCAATCAGCCCCAGCATTTT
>TRBJ1-5|NA|NA|TRBV2
CASEATAQHF
TGTGCCAGCGAGGCAACGGCCCAGCATTTT
>TRBJ2-7|NA|TRBD1|TRBV7-9
CASSLGQGPSYEQYF
TGTGCCAGCAGCTTGGGACAGGGACCATCCTACGAGCAGTACTTC